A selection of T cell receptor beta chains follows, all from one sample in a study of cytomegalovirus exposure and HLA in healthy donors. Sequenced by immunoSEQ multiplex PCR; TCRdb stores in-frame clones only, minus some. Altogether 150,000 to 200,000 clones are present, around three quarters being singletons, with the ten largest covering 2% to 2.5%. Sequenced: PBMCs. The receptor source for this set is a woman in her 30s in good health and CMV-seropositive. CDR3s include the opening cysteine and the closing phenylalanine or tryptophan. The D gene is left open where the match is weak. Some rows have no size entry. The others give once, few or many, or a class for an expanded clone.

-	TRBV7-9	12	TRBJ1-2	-	CSSSLGTIGYTF	TGTTCCAGCAGCTTAGGGACAATAGGCTACACCTTC
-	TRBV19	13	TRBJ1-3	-	CASSWGGGNTIYF	TGTGCCAGTAGTTGGGGCGGAGGAAACACCATATATTTT
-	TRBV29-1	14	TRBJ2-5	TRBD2	CSVEGGRAVETQYF	TGCAGCGTTGAAGGCGGGAGGGCCGTGGAGACCCAGTACTTC
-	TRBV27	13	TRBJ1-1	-	CASRPIDGAEAFF	TGTGCCAGCAGACCGATTGACGGGGCTGAAGCTTTCTTT
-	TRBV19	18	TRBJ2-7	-	CASSIRKKKTGLFHEQYF	TGTGCCAGTAGTATACGCAAGAAAAAGACAGGCCTTTTCCACGAGCAGTACTTC
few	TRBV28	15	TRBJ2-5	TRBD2	CASSSGGSSGETQYF	TGTGCCAGCAGTAGCGGGGGGTCCTCGGGGGAGACCCAGTACTTC
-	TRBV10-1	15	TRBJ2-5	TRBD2	CASSELAGGYETQYF	TGCGCCAGCAGTGAGCTAGCGGGGGGTTATGAGACCCAGTACTTC
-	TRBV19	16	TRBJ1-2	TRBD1	CASSRSTGTGVYGYTF	TGTGCCAGTAGTCGATCCACCGGGACAGGGGTCTATGGCTACACCTTC
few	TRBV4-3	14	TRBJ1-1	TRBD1	CASSQDTGGLKAFF	TGCGCCAGCAGCCAAGATACAGGGGGTTTGAAAGCTTTCTTT
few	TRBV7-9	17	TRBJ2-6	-	CASSQQGGFSGANVLTF	TGTGCCAGCAGCCAACAGGGGGGGTTCTCTGGGGCCAACGTCCTGACTTTC
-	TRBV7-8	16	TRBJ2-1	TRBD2	CASSLDRGSSYNEQFF	TGTGCCAGCAGCTTAGATCGCGGGAGCTCCTACAATGAGCAGTTCTTC
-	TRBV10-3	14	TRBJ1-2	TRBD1	CAISEGGDYYGYTF	TGTGCCATCAGTGAAGGGGGCGACTACTATGGCTACACCTTC
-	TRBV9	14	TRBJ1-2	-	CASSVGGNFDGYTF	TGTGCCAGCAGCGTAGGGGGCAATTTCGATGGCTACACCTTC
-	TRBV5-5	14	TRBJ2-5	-	CASSLGQVQETQYF	TGTGCCAGCAGCTTGGGACAGGTCCAAGAGACCCAGTACTTC
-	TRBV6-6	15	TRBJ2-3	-	CASSPTGSGTDTQYF	TGTGCCAGCAGCCCTACAGGATCAGGCACAGATACGCAGTATTTT
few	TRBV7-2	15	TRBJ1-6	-	CASSRDLASNSPLHF	TGTGCCAGCAGCCGGGACTTGGCCTCTAATTCACCCCTCCACTTT
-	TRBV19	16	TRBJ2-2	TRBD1	CASKTLWGQGTGELFF	TGTGCCAGTAAGACCCTATGGGGACAGGGAACCGGGGAGCTGTTTTTT
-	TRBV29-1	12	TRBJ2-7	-	CSVVGEPYEQYF	TGCAGCGTTGTGGGAGAGCCCTACGAGCAGTACTTC
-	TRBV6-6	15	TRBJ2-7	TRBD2	CASRDPSGRAGEQYF	TGTGCCAGCAGAGACCCTAGCGGGAGGGCCGGTGAGCAGTACTTC
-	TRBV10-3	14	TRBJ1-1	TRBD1	CAISARTGEIEAFF	TGTGCCATCAGTGCCCGGACAGGAGAGATTGAAGCTTTCTTT
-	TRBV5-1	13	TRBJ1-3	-	CASSPRPDSRSDF	TGCGCCAGCAGCCCCCGTCCGGACTCCCGTTCGGATTTT
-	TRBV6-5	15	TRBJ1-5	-	CASSYSLGGNQPQHF	TGTGCCAGCAGTTACTCGTTAGGGGGCAATCAGCCCCAGCATTTT
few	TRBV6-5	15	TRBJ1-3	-	CASKLRVRSGNTIYF	TGTGCCAGCAAACTCAGGGTTAGGTCTGGAAACACCATATATTTT
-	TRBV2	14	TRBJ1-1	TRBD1	CASSERQGGTEAFF	TGTGCCAGCAGTGAAAGACAGGGAGGTACTGAAGCTTTCTTT
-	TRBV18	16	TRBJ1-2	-	CASSETVGFSNYGYTF	TGTGCCAGCTCCGAGACTGTTGGTTTTTCTAACTATGGCTACACCTTC
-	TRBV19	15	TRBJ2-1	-	CASRQGGSSYNEQFF	TGTGCCAGTAGACAGGGAGGGAGCTCCTACAATGAGCAGTTCTTC
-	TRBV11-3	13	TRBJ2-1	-	CASSLVLGNEQFF	TGTGCCAGCAGCTTGGTACTCGGGAATGAGCAGTTCTTC
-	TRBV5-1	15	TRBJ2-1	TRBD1	CASSSGTGGNNEQFF	TGCGCCAGCAGCTCCGGGACAGGGGGCAACAATGAGCAGTTCTTC
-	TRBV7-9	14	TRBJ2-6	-	CASSLSSGANVLTF	TGTGCCAGCAGCTTATCGTCTGGGGCCAACGTCCTGACTTTC
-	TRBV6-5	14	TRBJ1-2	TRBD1	CASSYQQGDYGYTF	TGTGCCAGCAGTTATCAACAGGGGGACTATGGCTACACCTTC
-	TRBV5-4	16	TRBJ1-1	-	CASSLTGLEGNTEAFF	TGTGCCAGCAGCTTAACAGGGCTTGAGGGGAACACTGAAGCTTTCTTT
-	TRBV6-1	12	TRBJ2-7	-	CASSALEYEQYF	TGTGCCAGCAGTGCCTTGGAGTACGAGCAGTACTTC
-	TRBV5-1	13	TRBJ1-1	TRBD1	CASSRQGSTEAFF	TGCGCCAGCAGCCGACAGGGTAGCACTGAAGCTTTCTTT
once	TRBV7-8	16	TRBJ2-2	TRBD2	CASRELAGGSGGELFF	TGTGCCAGCAGAGAACTAGCGGGAGGGTCGGGCGGGGAGCTGTTTTTT
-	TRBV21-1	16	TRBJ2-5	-	CASSKKSGQGAHPQYF	TGTGCCAGCAGCAAAAAATCCGGACAGGGGGCGCATCCCCAGTACTTC
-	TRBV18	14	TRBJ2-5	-	CASSPRRVLETQYF	TGTGCCAGCTCACCACGACGGGTCCTAGAGACCCAGTACTTC
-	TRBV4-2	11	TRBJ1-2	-	CASSSGDGYTF	TGTGCCAGCAGCTCGGGAGATGGCTACACCTTC
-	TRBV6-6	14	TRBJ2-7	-	CASSYSQVSYEQYF	TGTGCCAGCAGTTACTCTCAGGTCTCCTACGAGCAGTACTTC
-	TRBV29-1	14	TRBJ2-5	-	CSAGGHLEGETQYF	TGCAGCGCCGGAGGGCACCTCGAAGGAGAGACCCAGTACTTC
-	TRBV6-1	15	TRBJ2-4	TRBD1	CASSGGQGPKNIQYF	TGTGCCAGCAGTGGCGGACAGGGTCCCAAAAACATTCAGTACTTC
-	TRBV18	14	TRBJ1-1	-	CASSPLQANTEAFF	TGTGCCAGCTCACCACTACAGGCCAACACTGAAGCTTTCTTT